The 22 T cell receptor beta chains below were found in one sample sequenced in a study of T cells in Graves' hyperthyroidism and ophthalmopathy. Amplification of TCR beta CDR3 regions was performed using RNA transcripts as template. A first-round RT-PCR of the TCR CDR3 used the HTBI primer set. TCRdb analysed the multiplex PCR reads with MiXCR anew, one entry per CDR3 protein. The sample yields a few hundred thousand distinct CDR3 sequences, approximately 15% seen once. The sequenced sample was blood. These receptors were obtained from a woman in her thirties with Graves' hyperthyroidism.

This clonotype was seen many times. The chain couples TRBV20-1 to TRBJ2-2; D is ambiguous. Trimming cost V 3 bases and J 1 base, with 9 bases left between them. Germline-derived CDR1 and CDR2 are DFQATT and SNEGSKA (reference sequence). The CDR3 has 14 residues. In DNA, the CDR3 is TGCAGTGCTAGTGGGGTCGTGAACACCGGGGAGCTGTTTTTT. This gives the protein CSASGVVNTGELFF.

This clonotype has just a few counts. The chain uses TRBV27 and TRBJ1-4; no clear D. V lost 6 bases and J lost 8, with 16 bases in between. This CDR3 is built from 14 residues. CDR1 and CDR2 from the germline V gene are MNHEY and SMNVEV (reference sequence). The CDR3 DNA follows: TGTGCCAGCAGCCCCTACGGCCCGGAGGAAAAACTGTTTTTT. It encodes CASSPYGPEEKLFF.

CDR3 sequence (DNA): TGTGCCAGCCAACGGCTCCGGGACAGGGCGATCTCTGGAAACACCATATATTTT. As protein: CASQRLRDRAISGNTIYF. The chain combines TRBV6-1 with TRBJ1-3, with 9 bases fitting TRBD1. The CDR3 contains 18 residues. CDR1 is MNHNS and CDR2 is SASEGT in the germline V gene. V shed 8 bases and J 0 bases; nucleotides not matched to a gene: 14.

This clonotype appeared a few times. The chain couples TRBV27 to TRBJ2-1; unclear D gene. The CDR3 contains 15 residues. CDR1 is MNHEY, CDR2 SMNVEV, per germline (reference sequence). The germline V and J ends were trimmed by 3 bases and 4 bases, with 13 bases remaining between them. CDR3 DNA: TGTGCCAGCAGTTTCATAGGGCCCACATACAATGAGCAGTTCTTC. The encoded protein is CASSFIGPTYNEQFF.

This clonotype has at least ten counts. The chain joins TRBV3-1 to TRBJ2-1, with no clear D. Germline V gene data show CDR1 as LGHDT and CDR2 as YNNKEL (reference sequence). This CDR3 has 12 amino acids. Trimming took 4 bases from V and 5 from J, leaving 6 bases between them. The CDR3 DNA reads TGTGCCAGCAGCCTACATAACAATGAGCAGTTCTTC. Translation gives CASSLHNNEQFF.

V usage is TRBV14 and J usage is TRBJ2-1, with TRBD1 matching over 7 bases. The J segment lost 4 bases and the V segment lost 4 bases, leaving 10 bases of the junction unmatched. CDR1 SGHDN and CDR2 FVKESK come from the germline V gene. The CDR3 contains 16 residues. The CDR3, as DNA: TGTGCCAGCAGCCTACAGGGGTTTTTGTCTTACAATGAGCAGTTCTTC. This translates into CASSLQGFLSYNEQFF.

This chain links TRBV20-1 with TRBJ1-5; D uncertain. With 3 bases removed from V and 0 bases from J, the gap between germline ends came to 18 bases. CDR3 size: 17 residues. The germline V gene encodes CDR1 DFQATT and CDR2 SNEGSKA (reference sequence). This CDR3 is CSARRFSESYSNQPQHF. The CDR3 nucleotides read TGCAGTGCTAGGAGGTTTTCTGAGAGTTATAGCAATCAGCCCCAGCATTTT.

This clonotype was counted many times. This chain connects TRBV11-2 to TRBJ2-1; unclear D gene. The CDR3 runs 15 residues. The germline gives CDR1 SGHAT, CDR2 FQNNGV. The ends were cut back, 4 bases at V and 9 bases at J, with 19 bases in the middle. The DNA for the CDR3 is TGTGCCAGCAGCTCCCTAAAGGGCCCCGTGGGTGAGCAGTTCTTC. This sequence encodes CASSSLKGPVGEQFF.

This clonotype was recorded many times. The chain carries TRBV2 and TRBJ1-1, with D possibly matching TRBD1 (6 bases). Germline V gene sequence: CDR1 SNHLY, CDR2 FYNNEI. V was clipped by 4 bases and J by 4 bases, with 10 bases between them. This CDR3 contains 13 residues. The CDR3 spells CASSGQEGTEAFF. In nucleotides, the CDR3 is TGTGCCAGCAGTGGACAGGAGGGCACTGAAGCTTTCTTT.

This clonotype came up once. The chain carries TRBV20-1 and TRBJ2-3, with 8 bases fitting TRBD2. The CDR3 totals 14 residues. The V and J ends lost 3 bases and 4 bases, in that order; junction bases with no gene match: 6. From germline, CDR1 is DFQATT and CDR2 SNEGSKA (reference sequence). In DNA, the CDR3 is TGCAGTGCTAGCGGGGGGGAGTCCGCAGATACGCAGTATTTT. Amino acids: CSASGGESADTQYF.

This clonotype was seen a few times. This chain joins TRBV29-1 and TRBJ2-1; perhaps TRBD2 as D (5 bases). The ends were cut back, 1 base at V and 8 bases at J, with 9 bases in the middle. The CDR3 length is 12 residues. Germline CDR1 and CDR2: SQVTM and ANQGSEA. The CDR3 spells CSVEASLDEQFF. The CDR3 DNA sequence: TGCAGCGTTGAAGCTAGCTTGGATGAGCAGTTCTTC.

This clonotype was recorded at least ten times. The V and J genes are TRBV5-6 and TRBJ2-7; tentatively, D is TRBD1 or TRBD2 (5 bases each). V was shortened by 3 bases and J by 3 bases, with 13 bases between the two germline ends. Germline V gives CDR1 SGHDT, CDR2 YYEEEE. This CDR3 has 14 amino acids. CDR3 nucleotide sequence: TGTGCCAGCAGCTGGGAAGGGACCCTCTACGAGCAGTACTTC. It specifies CASSWEGTLYEQYF.

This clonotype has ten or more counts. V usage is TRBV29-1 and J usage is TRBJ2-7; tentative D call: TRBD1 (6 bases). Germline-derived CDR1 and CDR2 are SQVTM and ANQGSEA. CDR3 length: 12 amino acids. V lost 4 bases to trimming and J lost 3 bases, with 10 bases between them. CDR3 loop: CSVVEGVYEQYF. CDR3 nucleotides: TGCAGCGTTGTTGAGGGGGTCTACGAGCAGTACTTC.

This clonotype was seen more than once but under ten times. CDR3 protein: CASSPGQGINQGGNQPQHF. DNA of the CDR3: TGTGCCAGCAGTCCGGGACAGGGCATAAATCAAGGAGGCAATCAGCCCCAGCATTTT. V usage is TRBV12-3 or TRBV12-4 and J usage is TRBJ1-5; 9 bases match TRBD1. There are 19 residues in the CDR3. J was trimmed by 2 bases and V by 5 bases; bases with no gene match: 16.

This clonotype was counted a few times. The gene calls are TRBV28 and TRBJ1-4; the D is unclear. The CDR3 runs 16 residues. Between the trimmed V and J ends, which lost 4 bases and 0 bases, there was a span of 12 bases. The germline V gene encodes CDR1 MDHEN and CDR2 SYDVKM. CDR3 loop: CASSSITPATNEKLFF. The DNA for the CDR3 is TGTGCCAGCAGTTCTATTACACCTGCAACTAATGAAAAACTGTTTTTT.

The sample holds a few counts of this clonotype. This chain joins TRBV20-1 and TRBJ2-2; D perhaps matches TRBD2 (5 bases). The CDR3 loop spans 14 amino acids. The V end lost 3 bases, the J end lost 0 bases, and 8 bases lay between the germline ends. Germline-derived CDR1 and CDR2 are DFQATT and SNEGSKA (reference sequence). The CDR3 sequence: CSASLRANTGELFF. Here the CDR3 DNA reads TGCAGTGCTAGTTTGCGGGCGAACACCGGGGAGCTGTTTTTT.

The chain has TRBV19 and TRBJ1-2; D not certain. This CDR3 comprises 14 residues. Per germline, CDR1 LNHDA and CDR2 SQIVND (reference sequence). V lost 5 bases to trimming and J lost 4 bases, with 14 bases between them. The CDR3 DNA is TGTGCCAGTAGTCTCGGCGCGGAGCCCTATGGCTACACCTTC. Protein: CASSLGAEPYGYTF.

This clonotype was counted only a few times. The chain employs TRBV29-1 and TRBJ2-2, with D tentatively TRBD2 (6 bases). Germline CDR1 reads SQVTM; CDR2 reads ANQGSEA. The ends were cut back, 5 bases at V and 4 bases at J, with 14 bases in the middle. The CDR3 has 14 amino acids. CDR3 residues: CSVTGVGITGELFF. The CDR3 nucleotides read TGCAGCGTTACGGGGGTCGGTATCACCGGGGAGCTGTTTTTT.

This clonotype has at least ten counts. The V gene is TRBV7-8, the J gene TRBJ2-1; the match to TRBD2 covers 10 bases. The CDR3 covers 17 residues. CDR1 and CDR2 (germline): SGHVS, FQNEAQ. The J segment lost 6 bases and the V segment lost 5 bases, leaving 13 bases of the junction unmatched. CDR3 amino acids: CASSQRGLAGVRNEQFF. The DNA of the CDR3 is TGTGCCAGCAGCCAACGGGGGCTAGCGGGAGTTCGCAATGAGCAGTTCTTC.

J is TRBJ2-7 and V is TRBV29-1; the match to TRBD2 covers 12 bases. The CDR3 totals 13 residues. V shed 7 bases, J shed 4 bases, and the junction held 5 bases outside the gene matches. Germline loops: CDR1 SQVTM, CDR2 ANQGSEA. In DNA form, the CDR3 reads TGCAGCGCCGTGACTAGCGGGGGTTACGAGCAGTACTTC. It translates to CSAVTSGGYEQYF.

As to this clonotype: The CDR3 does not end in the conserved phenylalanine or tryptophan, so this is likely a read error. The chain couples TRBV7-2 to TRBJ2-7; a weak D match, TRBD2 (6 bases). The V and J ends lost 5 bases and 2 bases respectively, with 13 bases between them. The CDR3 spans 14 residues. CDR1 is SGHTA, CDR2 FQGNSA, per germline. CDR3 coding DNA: TGTGCCAGCAGCCCCGGGACTCATACCTACGAGCAGTACTCC. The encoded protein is CASSPGTHTYEQYS.

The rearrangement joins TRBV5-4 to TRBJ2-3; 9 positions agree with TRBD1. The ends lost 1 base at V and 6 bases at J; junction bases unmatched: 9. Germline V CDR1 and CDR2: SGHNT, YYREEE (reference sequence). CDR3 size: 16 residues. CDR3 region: CASSLIPGQGSDTQYF. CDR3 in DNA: TGTGCCAGCAGCTTGATTCCGGGACAGGGCTCCGATACGCAGTATTTT.